The rows below give T cell receptor beta chains drawn from one sample of a study of response to subunit inactivated influenza vaccine. TCRdb used MiXCR to reprocess the RT-PCR reads, holding one entry per CDR3 protein. The data show fewer than 750,000 distinct CDR3 sequences, 14% seen once. Here the sequenced sample was PBMCs from blood, taken 11 to 12 days after vaccination. The receptors shown here come from a man aged 45-65 years who received an inactivated influenza vaccine. Both conserved end residues are part of each CDR3. A D gene is named only where the DNA matches it firmly. Clone size, where shown, is once, few, many, or a class for clones that have expanded.

j_call clone_size v_call d_call cdr3_nt cdr3_aa
TRBJ2-7 few TRBV24-1 TRBD2 TGTGCCACTCGCGGGGGAGTTCAGAACGAGCAGTACTTC CATRGGVQNEQYF
TRBJ1-1 few TRBV12-3/TRBV12-4 TRBD1 TGTGCCAGCAGACCCGGGACAGGGGGCTACACTGAAGCTTTCTTT CASRPGTGGYTEAFF
TRBJ2-1 . TRBV3-1 . TGTGCCAGCAGCCAAGATCCTGGAACCTCTCACAATGAGCAGTTCTTC CASSQDPGTSHNEQFF
TRBJ2-2 . TRBV4-3 . TGCGCCAGCAGCCAAGATAGGGGGACGATGGCCGGGGAGCTGTTTTTT CASSQDRGTMAGELFF
TRBJ1-2 few TRBV2 . TGTGCCAGCAGTGAAGGGGCCGGAGGGGCTGGCTACACCTTC CASSEGAGGAGYTF
TRBJ2-7 few TRBV29-1 TRBD2 TGCAGCGTTGCAGGGAGGGGAGCGGAGCAGTACTTC CSVAGRGAEQYF
TRBJ2-6 . TRBV9 . TGTGCCAGCAGCGCCCATGTGGGATCCGGGGCCAACGTCCTGACTTTC CASSAHVGSGANVLTF
TRBJ1-1 many TRBV20-1 TRBD1 TGCAGTGCCGGGACAGCGACAAGAACTGAAGCTTTCTTT CSAGTATRTEAFF
TRBJ2-7 few TRBV20-1 . TGCAGTGCTAGTTATCAGGGAAGATCTTACGAGCAGTACTTC CSASYQGRSYEQYF
TRBJ2-6 . TRBV11-2 . TGTGCCAGCAGCAGACATGGGATAGTATCTGGGGCCAACGTCCTGACTTTC CASSRHGIVSGANVLTF
TRBJ2-3 many TRBV3-1 TRBD2 TGTGCCAGCAGCCAAGATATAGCGGGGGTAGGAGATACGCAGTATTTT CASSQDIAGVGDTQYF
TRBJ1-2 many TRBV20-1 . TGCAGTGCTAGAGATTTACAGGGTTTGGGCTACACCTTC CSARDLQGLGYTF
TRBJ2-1 . TRBV5-1 . TGCGCCAGCAGCTTCACTAGTTCGTACAATGAGCAGTTCTTC CASSFTSSYNEQFF
TRBJ1-4 . TRBV11-2 . TGTGCCAGCAGCTTAGATCGACGAGGCAAACTGTTTTTT CASSLDRRGKLFF
TRBJ1-1 few TRBV2 TRBD1 TGTGCCAGCGGATCGGGACAGGGGTTCTCTGAAGCTTTCTTT CASGSGQGFSEAFF
TRBJ2-7 few TRBV14 . TGTGCCAGCAGCCAGGTGGACAGAGGCGGCGAGCAGTACTTC CASSQVDRGGEQYF
TRBJ2-1 few TRBV12-3/TRBV12-4 . TGTGCCAGCTGCCCTCGGGAGCGTTACAATGAGCAGTTCTTC CASCPRERYNEQFF
TRBJ2-7 . TRBV20-1 . TGCAGTGCTATTCCGGGACATTCAGGCGAGCAGTACTTC CSAIPGHSGEQYF
TRBJ2-3 many TRBV29-1 . TGCAGCGTTGCCCGGGGAACTAGCACAGATACGCAGTATTTT CSVARGTSTDTQYF
TRBJ2-5 few TRBV6-2/TRBV6-3 TRBD2 TGTGCCAGCAGGCGCCTAGCGGGAGTATATACCCAGTACTTC CASRRLAGVYTQYF
TRBJ1-5 . TRBV2 . TGTGCCAGCAGTGAGCTCTCAGGGGGCAATCAGCCCCAGCATTTT CASSELSGGNQPQHF
TRBJ2-7 few TRBV7-2 . TGTGCCAGCAGCTTAGTCCCCGACAGTGGCTACGAGCAGTACTTC CASSLVPDSGYEQYF
TRBJ1-2 few TRBV4-2 . TGTGCCAGCAGCGGGAGAGGGGTACAGGAGCCTCTCTTCAACTATGGCTACACCTTC CASSGRGVQEPLFNYGYTF
TRBJ2-2 few TRBV5-1 . TGCGCCAGCACTTGGGCTTACGCCATTTTCGGGGAGCTGTTTTTT CASTWAYAIFGELFF
TRBJ2-7 many TRBV12-3/TRBV12-4 . TGTGCCAGCAGTGGGGGCCGGGGTAGCTCCTACGAGCAGTACTTC CASSGGRGSSYEQYF
TRBJ2-7 many TRBV20-1 . TGCAGTGCTAGTCGCGAGCAGTACTTC CSASREQYF